This is a list of T cell receptor beta chains from one sample in a study of blood T cell repertoires in COVID-19. Repertoires were generated with immunoSEQ multiplex PCR, while TCRdb's copy carries only in-frame clones and drops some. The sample records under 350,000 clones, around 84% being singletons. Input material: PBMCs or T cells enriched from blood (not recorded which). The source of these receptors is a man younger than 40 who had recovered from COVID-19. Each CDR3 is given with its conserved first and last residue. Fields, in order: V gene, D gene, clone size, J gene, CDR3 DNA, CDR3 protein. D genes are given only for firm matches. Only part of the rows carry a size: once, few, many, or a class if the clone is expanded.

TRBV5-5,-,-,TRBJ1-2,TGTGCCAGCAGCTTGGATATATATGGCTACACCTTC,CASSLDIYGYTF
TRBV28,-,-,TRBJ1-4,TGTGCCAGCAGGCGGGGGGGCCTCAATGAAAAACTGTTTTTT,CASRRGGLNEKLFF
TRBV5-1,TRBD1,-,TRBJ1-2,TGCGCCAGCAGCCTCCGGGACAGATTTGGAGATGGCTACACCTTC,CASSLRDRFGDGYTF
TRBV18,TRBD1,-,TRBJ1-6,TGTGCCAGCTCACCTCCCGGGACAGGGATTTCACCCCTCCACTTT,CASSPPGTGISPLHF
TRBV10-3,TRBD1,-,TRBJ1-1,TGTGCCATCAGTGAGTCCGGGACAGGGTCGCGCGCTTTCTTT,CAISESGTGSRAFF
TRBV19,TRBD2,few,TRBJ2-3,TGTGCCAGTAGTCCTAGGACTAGCGGGAGTGTAACAGATACGCAGTATTTT,CASSPRTSGSVTDTQYF
TRBV11-2,-,few,TRBJ2-7,TGTGCCAGCAGCTTAGTAGCGGTCTACGAGCAGTACTTC,CASSLVAVYEQYF
TRBV24-1,-,-,TRBJ1-2,TGTGCCACCAGTGATCCCGGCGGGGGCTACACCTTC,CATSDPGGGYTF
TRBV2,TRBD1,-,TRBJ2-5,TGTGCCAGCAGAACGGACAGGCAAGAGACCCAGTACTTC,CASRTDRQETQYF
TRBV7-2,-,-,TRBJ1-2,TGTGCCAGCAGCTGGTTGTTTGGGGGGTTGGACTATGGCTACACCTTC,CASSWLFGGLDYGYTF
TRBV11-2,-,once,TRBJ1-4,TGTGCCAGCAGCCAAATTGAAAAACTGTTTTTT,CASSQIEKLFF
TRBV30,-,few,TRBJ2-7,TGTGCCTGGAGTGTACTGAGGGACTTCGCCTACGAGCAGTACTTC,CAWSVLRDFAYEQYF
TRBV6-5,-,-,TRBJ1-1,TGTGCCGGAGGAGCGGACTTTCGGAACACTGAAGCTTTCTTT,CAGGADFRNTEAFF
TRBV9,-,-,TRBJ2-2,TGTGCCAGCAGCGTAGTGAGGGTGGAAAACACCGGGGAGCTGTTTTTT,CASSVVRVENTGELFF
TRBV3-1/TRBV3-2,-,-,TRBJ1-4,TGTGCCAGCACCCGGACGGCGGGGGTTGCAACTAATGAAAAACTGTTTTTT,CASTRTAGVATNEKLFF
TRBV6-5,-,-,TRBJ2-3,TGTGCCAGCAGGAGGGGCGGGGGCACAGATACGCAGTATTTT,CASRRGGGTDTQYF
TRBV4-1,-,-,TRBJ2-1,TGCGCCAGCAGCCAAGATTGGATAGCGGCCTACAATAATGAGCAGTTCTTC,CASSQDWIAAYNNEQFF
TRBV27,-,-,TRBJ2-7,TGTGCCAGCAGTTCGGCGGGAAACGGGCCTTTCTTCTCCTACGAGCAGTACTTC,CASSSAGNGPFFSYEQYF
TRBV11-2,TRBD1,few,TRBJ2-1,TGTGCCAGCAGCTTCGGGACAGCCTACAATGAGCAGTTCTTC,CASSFGTAYNEQFF
TRBV27,TRBD1,-,TRBJ1-1,TGTGCCAGCAGTTTGACAGGGTGGGGGAACACTGAAGCTTTCTTT,CASSLTGWGNTEAFF
TRBV28,-,-,TRBJ1-5,TGTGCCAGCAGATCATCGCTGTCGGAGGGGAGGGGTCAGCCCCAGCATTTT,CASRSSLSEGRGQPQHF
TRBV5-1,-,few,TRBJ1-2,TGCGCCAGCAGCCCCGGGGTCTACTATGGCTACACCTTC,CASSPGVYYGYTF
TRBV18,-,-,TRBJ1-1,TGTGCCAGCTCACTAAAAGGGGACACTGAAGCTTTCTTT,CASSLKGDTEAFF
TRBV21-1,-,-,TRBJ1-5,TGTGCCAGCAGCATAGGATCCGGGACAGGGGCCCAAAGCAGGGACTATAGCAATCAGCCCCAGCATTTT,CASSIGSGTGAQSRDYSNQPQHF
TRBV3-1/TRBV3-2,-,-,TRBJ1-5,TGTGCCAGCAGCCAAGAAATTGGCCAGCCCCAGCATTTT,CASSQEIGQPQHF
TRBV30,-,-,TRBJ1-2,TGTGCCTGGAGTACAGCCGGGACTAACTATGGCTACACCTTC,CAWSTAGTNYGYTF
TRBV5-4,-,-,TRBJ1-2,TGTGCCAGCAGCTTGGGACTCCGTAACTATGGCTACACCTTC,CASSLGLRNYGYTF
TRBV10-3,-,-,TRBJ2-1,TGTGCCATCAGCTCCGGGACTCGGGGAAATGAGCAGTTCTTC,CAISSGTRGNEQFF
TRBV4-1,-,-,TRBJ2-3,TGCGCCAGCAGCCAAGACCCGTTCCCTATTCGCACAGATACGCAGTATTTT,CASSQDPFPIRTDTQYF
TRBV6-5,-,-,TRBJ1-1,TGTGCCAGCAGGCCCCCGAGGGGGAGGGACACTGAAGCTTTCTTT,CASRPPRGRDTEAFF
TRBV27,TRBD2,-,TRBJ2-1,TGTGCCAGCAGTTGGACTAGCGGACCGTACAATGAGCAGTTCTTC,CASSWTSGPYNEQFF
TRBV6-2/TRBV6-3,-,-,TRBJ2-1,TGTGCCAGCAGTTACTCCAAAAAATCCCAGGGGTCCTACAATGAGCAGTTCTTC,CASSYSKKSQGSYNEQFF
TRBV3-1/TRBV3-2,TRBD2,few,TRBJ2-7,TGTGCCAGCAGCCAAGGGGTGGCGGGAGGGGCCTCCTACGAGCAGTACTTC,CASSQGVAGGASYEQYF
TRBV11-2,TRBD2,-,TRBJ2-6,TGTGCCAGCCACCGGGGGGGCCCGGTGGGGGCCAACGTCCTGACTTTC,CASHRGGPVGANVLTF
TRBV3-1/TRBV3-2,-,-,TRBJ1-1,TGTGCCAGCAGCTATTCGTCGAGAGCTTTCTTT,CASSYSSRAFF
TRBV7-9,-,-,TRBJ1-4,TGTGCCAGCTGCGCACGCATCGGAACTAATGAAAAACTGTTTTTT,CASCARIGTNEKLFF
TRBV7-2,TRBD1,-,TRBJ2-5,TGTGCCAGCAGCTTAAGAAGGGGGCCCCAAGAGACCCAGTACTTC,CASSLRRGPQETQYF
TRBV6-5,-,-,TRBJ1-5,TGTGCCAGCAAATATAGCAATCAGCCCCAGCATTTT,CASKYSNQPQHF
TRBV6-5,-,-,TRBJ1-4,TGTGCCAGCAGGCTTCTTGGGGCCGCTAATGAAAAACTGTTTTTT,CASRLLGAANEKLFF
TRBV18,-,-,TRBJ1-2,TGTGCCAGCTCACCACGGTCACCCATAGTTGGCTACACCTTC,CASSPRSPIVGYTF
TRBV28,TRBD1,-,TRBJ2-5,TGTGCCAGCAGTTTTTGGACAGGAGAAGAGACCCAGTACTTC,CASSFWTGEETQYF